Below, 3 T cell receptor beta chains from the same sample are listed, as sequenced in a study of chemoradiotherapy in HPV16-positive cancers. Data came from immunoSEQ multiplex PCR; TCRdb stores just in-frame clones and leaves some out. The sample records around 8,700 clones, over 65% being singletons. Sampling was carried out from a patient who underwent chemoradiotherapy. These receptor sequences come from a human donor with HPV-associated anogenital cancer.

The V and J genes are TRBV4-1 and TRBJ2-7, with 9 bases aligning to TRBD2. V gave up 4 bases and J gave up 4 bases; unmatched junction bases: 17. The CDR3 runs to 18 residues. Germline V CDR1 and CDR2: MGHRA, YSYEKL. Written as DNA, the CDR3 is TGCGCCAGCAGCCCACGCGAACAGGGGAGACTAGCGGATTACGAGCAGTACTTC. This codes for CASSPREQGRLADYEQYF.

V usage is TRBV9 and J usage is TRBJ2-5; 7 bases match TRBD1. Germline lookup yields CDR1 SGDLS and CDR2 YYNGEE. With 4 bases clipped from V and 5 bases from J, the junction kept 14 bases outside the gene matches. This CDR3 spans 16 amino acids. CDR3 region: CASSPVWDSLRETQYF. CDR3 coding DNA: TGTGCCAGCAGCCCCGTGTGGGACAGCCTAAGGGAGACCCAGTACTTC.

V usage is TRBV19 and J usage is TRBJ2-7; D not resolved. Trimming removed 5 bases from V and 3 bases from J, with 20 bases in between. Per the germline V gene, CDR1 is LNHDA and CDR2 is SQIVND (reference sequence). The CDR3 loop spans 16 amino acids. DNA of the CDR3: TGTGCCAGTAGTCCGACGAGGCTACTAATTAGCTACGAGCAGTACTTC. Its translation: CASSPTRLLISYEQYF.